The entry below describes one T cell receptor (beta chain). This sample is part of a study of technical replicates of blood from four donors. Data came from immunoSEQ multiplex PCR; TCRdb stores just in-frame clones and leaves some out. The sample lists some 76,000 clones; under 95% were seen once. Germline lookup yields CDR1 SEHNR and CDR2 FQNEAQ (reference sequence). Trimming took 3 bases from V and 7 from J, leaving 16 bases between them. This CDR3 contains 14 residues. The receptor's source is a human donor in good health. Sequenced material: T cells isolated from PBMCs. This sequence joins TRBV7-9 and TRBJ2-7; D not resolved. The CDR3 protein is CASSLTLGSGEQYF. CDR3 DNA: TGTGCCAGCAGCTTGACGCTCGGATCCGGGGAGCAGTACTTC.